This T cell receptor beta chain originates from a study of blood T cell repertoires in COVID-19. The CDR3 sequence is 16 residues long. V shed 0 bases, J shed 4 bases, and the junction held 6 bases outside the gene matches. Germline CDR1 is SGHRS and CDR2 is YFSETQ. The table came from immunoSEQ multiplex PCR; TCRdb's copy has only in-frame clones and leaves some out. The table shows fewer than 650,000 clones, with roughly 89% occurring only once. V gene TRBV5-1 combines with J gene TRBJ2-1, with TRBD2 matching over 8 bases. The origin of this receptor is a woman aged 50 to 65 with COVID-19, enrolled during active disease. Input material: peripheral blood. The CDR3 protein is CASSLAIGGAYNEQFF. The CDR3 DNA reads as TGCGCCAGCAGCTTGGCCATCGGGGGGGCTTACAATGAGCAGTTCTTC.